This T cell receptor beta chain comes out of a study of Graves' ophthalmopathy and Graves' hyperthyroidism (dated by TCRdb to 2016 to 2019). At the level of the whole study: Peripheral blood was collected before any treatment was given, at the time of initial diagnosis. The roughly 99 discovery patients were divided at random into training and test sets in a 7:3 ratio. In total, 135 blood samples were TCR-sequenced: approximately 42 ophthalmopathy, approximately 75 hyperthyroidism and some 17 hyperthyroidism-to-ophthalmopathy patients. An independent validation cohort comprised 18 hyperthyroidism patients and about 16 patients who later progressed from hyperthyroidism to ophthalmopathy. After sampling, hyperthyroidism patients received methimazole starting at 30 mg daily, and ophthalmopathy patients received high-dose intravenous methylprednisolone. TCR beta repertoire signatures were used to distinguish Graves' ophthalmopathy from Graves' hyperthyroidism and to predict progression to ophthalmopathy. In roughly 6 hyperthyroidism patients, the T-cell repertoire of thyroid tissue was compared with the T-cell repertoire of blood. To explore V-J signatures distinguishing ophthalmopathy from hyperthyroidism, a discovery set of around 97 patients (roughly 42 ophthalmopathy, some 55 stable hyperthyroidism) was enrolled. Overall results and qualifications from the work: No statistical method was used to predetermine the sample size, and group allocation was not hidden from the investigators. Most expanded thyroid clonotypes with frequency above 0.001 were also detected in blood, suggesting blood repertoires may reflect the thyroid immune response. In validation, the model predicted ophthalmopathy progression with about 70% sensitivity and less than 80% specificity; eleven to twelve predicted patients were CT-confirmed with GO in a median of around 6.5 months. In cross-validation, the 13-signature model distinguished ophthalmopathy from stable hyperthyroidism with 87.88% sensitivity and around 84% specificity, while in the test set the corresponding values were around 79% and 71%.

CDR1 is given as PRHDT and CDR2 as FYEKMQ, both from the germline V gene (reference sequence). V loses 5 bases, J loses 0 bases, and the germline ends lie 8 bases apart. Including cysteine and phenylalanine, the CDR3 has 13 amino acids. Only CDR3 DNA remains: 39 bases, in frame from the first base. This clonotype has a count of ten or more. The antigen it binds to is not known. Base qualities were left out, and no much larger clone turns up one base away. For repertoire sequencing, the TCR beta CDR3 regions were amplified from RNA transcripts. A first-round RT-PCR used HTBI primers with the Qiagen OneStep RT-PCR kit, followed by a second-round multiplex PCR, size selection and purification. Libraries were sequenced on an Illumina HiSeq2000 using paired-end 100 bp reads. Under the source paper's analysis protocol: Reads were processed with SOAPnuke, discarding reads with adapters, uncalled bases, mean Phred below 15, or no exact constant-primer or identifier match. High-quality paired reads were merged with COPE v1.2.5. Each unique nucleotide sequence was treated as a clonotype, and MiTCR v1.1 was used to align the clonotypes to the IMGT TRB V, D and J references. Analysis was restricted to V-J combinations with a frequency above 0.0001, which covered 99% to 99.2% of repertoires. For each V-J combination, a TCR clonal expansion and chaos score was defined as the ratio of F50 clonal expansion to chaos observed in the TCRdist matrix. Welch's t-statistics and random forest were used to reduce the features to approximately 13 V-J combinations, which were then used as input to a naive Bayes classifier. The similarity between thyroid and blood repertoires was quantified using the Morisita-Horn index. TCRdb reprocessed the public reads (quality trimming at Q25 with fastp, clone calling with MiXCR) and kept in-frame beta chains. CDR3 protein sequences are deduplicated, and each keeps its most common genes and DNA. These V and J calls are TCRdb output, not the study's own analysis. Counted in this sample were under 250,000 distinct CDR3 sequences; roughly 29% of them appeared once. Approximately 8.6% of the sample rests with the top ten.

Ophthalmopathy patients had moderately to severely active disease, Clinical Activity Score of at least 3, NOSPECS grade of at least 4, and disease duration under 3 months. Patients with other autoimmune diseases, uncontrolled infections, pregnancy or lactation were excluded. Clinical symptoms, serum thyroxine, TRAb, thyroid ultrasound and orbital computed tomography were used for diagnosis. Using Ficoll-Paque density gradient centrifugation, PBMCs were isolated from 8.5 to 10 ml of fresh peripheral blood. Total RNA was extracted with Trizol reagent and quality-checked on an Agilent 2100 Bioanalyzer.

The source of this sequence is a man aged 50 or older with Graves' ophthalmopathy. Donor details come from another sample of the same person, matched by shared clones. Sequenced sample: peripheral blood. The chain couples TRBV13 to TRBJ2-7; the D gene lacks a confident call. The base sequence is TGTGCCAGCAGCCCAGACATCTCCTACGAGCAGTACTTC. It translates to CASSPDISYEQYF.